Reported below is one T cell receptor (beta chain). The data stem from a study of T cells in Graves' hyperthyroidism and ophthalmopathy. TCR beta CDR3 region amplification was performed from RNA transcripts. An initial round of RT-PCR targeting the TCR CDR3 relied on the HTBI primer set. Using its own MiXCR run on the multiplex PCR reads, TCRdb lists one record per CDR3 protein. The repertoire holds around 560,000 distinct CDR3 sequences, with approximately 15% as singletons. The definition of stable Graves' hyperthyroidism was no ophthalmopathy progression within 18 months. Criteria for exclusion of patients were uncontrolled infection, other autoimmune disease, pregnancy or lactation. CDR1 and CDR2 from the germline V gene are SGHVS and FQNEAQ. Trimming took off 3 bases at V and 2 bases at J, with 13 bases between the two ends. This CDR3 has 15 amino acids.

The rearrangement links TRBV7-8 to TRBJ1-2; D may be TRBD1 (5 bases). The sequence derives from a woman under 30 with Graves' hyperthyroidism. The sequenced sample consisted of blood. CDR3 bases: TGTGCCAGCAGCTTCGACCCTGGGGGGAACTATGGCTACACCTTC. Its protein product is CASSFDPGGNYGYTF.